This T cell receptor beta chain was obtained from a study of blood T cell repertoires in COVID-19. About the research overall: The samples span acute and convalescent COVID-19 from the United States, Italy and Spain.

V shed 5 bases and J shed 0 bases, with 14 bases lying between them. CDR3 length: 16 amino acids. The germline V gene has CDR1 MNHEY and CDR2 SMNVEV (reference sequence). The method was immunoSEQ multiplex PCR; TCRdb's version includes in-frame clones alone and lacks a portion of them. The sample lists roughly 250,000 clones, around 80% occurring once. The chain employs TRBV27 and TRBJ1-5; a weak D match, TRBD1 (6 bases). This TCR came from a woman aged 40 to 50 with active or convalescent COVID-19. The sample consisted of peripheral blood. Here the CDR3 reads CASSGGATYSNQPQHF. In DNA form, the CDR3 reads TGTGCCAGCAGTGGGGGGGCGACTTATAGCAATCAGCCCCAGCATTTT.